This T cell receptor (beta chain) comes out of a study of CD8 T cells in Susac syndrome. CDR3 length: 15 amino acids. V was trimmed by 4 bases and J by 0 bases, leaving 16 bases between them. CDR1 and CDR2 (germline): GTSNPN, SVGIG (reference sequence). RNA totalling roughly 0.5 to 1 ug underwent reverse transcription with random hexamers. Each CDR3 protein gets one entry after TCRdb re-called the immunoSEQ multiplex PCR reads with MiXCR. This table holds under 200,000 distinct CDR3 sequences, 85% to 95% found once. Material: CD8+ T cells from PBMCs. This receptor was identified in a human donor with multiple sclerosis. The V gene is TRBV30, the J gene TRBJ2-7; D gene uncertain. The CDR3 sequence: CAWTNWADSSYEQYF. CDR3 nucleotide sequence: TGTGCCTGGACCAACTGGGCAGATAGCTCCTACGAGCAGTACTTC.